This paragraph reports one T cell receptor (beta chain). It has no known antigen specificity. Per-base quality was not reported, and no clone a single base away is much larger than it. V loses 0 bases, J loses 4 bases, and the germline ends lie 10 bases apart. The CDR3 spans 15 residues, from the cysteine through the phenylalanine. The sequence is cut down to CDR3 DNA, 45 bases in frame from base 1. Sequences SGHDN (CDR1) and FVKESK (CDR2) are obtained from the germline V gene. These data belong to a study of blood T cell repertoires in COVID-19 (dated by TCRdb to 2020 to 2021). For context, the study as a whole: Samples from collaborators originated in the United States, Italy and Spain and spanned both the acute and convalescent phases of COVID-19. The material from the prospective study consisted of cDNA or gDNA derived from T cells, B-cell-depleted T cells, or PBMCs. The dataset comprised deeply sampled blood TCRbeta repertoires from subjects exposed to, actively infected with, or recovered from COVID-19. The repertoires were made available in a free public database intended to serve as a resource for research on the immune response to SARS-CoV-2. The samples were drawn from the first 160 participants of the ongoing ImmuneRACE study and from 950 to 1,500 subjects provided by 6 global collaborators. The sample metadata nearly always contained a de-identified subject ID, COVID-19 status, age in years and sex. Where HLA class I and class II types were available, the types were taken from metadata supplied by the sample provider, not from assay-based typing.

In the prospective study, participants were 18 to 89 years old, resided in fewer than 25 geographic areas of the United States, and were enrolled through a virtual design. In the prospective study, participants were assigned to cohorts based on the clinical history participants reported in a screening survey and a study questionnaire. Recovered participants in ImmuneRACE Cohort 3 were defined by two consecutive negative NP/OP PCR tests, clearance by a healthcare professional, or resolution of symptoms. In the prospective study, mobile phlebotomists collected whole blood, serum and a nasopharyngeal or oropharyngeal swab from each participant. Prospective study participants could optionally give additional blood draws and questionnaires over a roughly two-month period. Prospective study blood samples were shipped either frozen or at room temperature before DNA extraction. TCRbeta CDR3 regions were amplified from genomic DNA using the immunoSEQ Assay, a bias-controlled multiplex PCR. The authors' pipeline ran thus. The number of nucleated cells in each sample was estimated from the amplification of reference gene primers within the assay. Sequence reads were collapsed and filtered to measure the absolute abundance of every unique TCRbeta CDR3 rearrangement. Productive Simpson clonality was computed per sample as the square root of Simpson's diversity index over productive rearrangements. The clones in this table, taken by TCRdb from immuneACCESS, are in-frame only. Not every clone is retained; where verified, under half of the shortfall comes from an unresolved V gene, and the cause of the rest is unknown. The V and J calls and clone size are taken from that table; D and trimming were inferred from the DNA. This sample holds 150,000 to 200,000 clones; over 75% were observed only once. Of the sample, around 0.77% falls within the top ten clones.

General study outcomes and caveats: The amount of clinical and demographic metadata varied by source and participant and was provided uncurated.

The TCR originated in a woman aged 18 to 35 who had recovered from COVID-19. The sequence joins TRBV14 to TRBJ2-1, with the D gene call left open. The sequencing sample was made of PBMCs or T cells enriched from blood (not recorded which). The DNA sequence is given as TGTGCCAGCAGCCAAGAGTCCCTCCGGTACAATGAGCAGTTCTTC. It translates to CASSQESLRYNEQFF.